The 19 T cell receptor beta chains reported below all come from one sample, sequenced in a study of Ad26.COV2.S vaccination and SARS-CoV-2 variants. Treatment meaning: around 19 received Ad26.COV2.S at low or high dose, single or two shots; a few received placebo; per-sample allocation not given. Samples analyzed were those drawn on day 63 after the first vaccine or placebo injection. The protocol was immunoSEQ multiplex PCR, while the TCRdb copy is restricted to in-frame clones and leaves out a portion. Among around 500,000 clones listed, nearly 90% were seen once. Source: peripheral blood, taken in a trial of Ad26.COV2.S vaccine versus placebo. These receptors were collected from a person aged 18-65 years who received the Ad26.COV2.S COVID-19 vaccine or a placebo.

This clone has only one observation. This chain's CDR3 is CASSGGLAGSTDTQYF. The CDR3 nucleotides are TGTGCCAGCAGCGGGGGACTAGCGGGATCCACAGATACGCAGTATTTT. The chain uses TRBV7-3 and TRBJ2-3; 13 nucleotides match TRBD2. J was trimmed by 2 bases and V by 5 bases; bases with no gene match: 4. The CDR3 has 16 residues. Germline-derived CDR1 and CDR2 are SGHTA and FQGTGA.

The CDR3 DNA sequence: TGTGCCAGCATCAAGAGGGGACACTACAATGAGCAGTTCTTC. Its translation is CASIKRGHYNEQFF. The rearrangement uses TRBV28 and TRBJ2-1; possible D gene TRBD1, 6 bases. V was trimmed by 7 bases and J by 3 bases, leaving 13 bases between them. Germline loops: CDR1 MDHEN, CDR2 SYDVKM. The CDR3 is 14 residues long.

V and J are TRBV11-1 and TRBJ2-3; 11 bases fit TRBD1. The germline gives CDR1 SGHAT, CDR2 FQDESV (reference sequence). Trimming removed 4 bases from V and 4 bases from J; junction bases left unmatched: 1. The CDR3 consists of 14 residues. CDR3 sequence reads: CASSWGQGADTQYF. The CDR3 bases are TGTGCCAGCAGCTGGGGACAGGGGGCAGATACGCAGTATTTT.

The chain employs TRBV6-2 or TRBV6-3 and TRBJ2-7, with D perhaps TRBD1 (6 bases). Germline CDR1 MNHEY, CDR2 SVGEGT. The CDR3 spans 13 residues. V was trimmed by 5 bases and J by 2 bases, leaving 10 bases between them. CDR3 in amino acids: CASSNRDPYEQYF. The DNA of the CDR3 is TGTGCCAGCAGTAACAGGGATCCCTACGAGCAGTACTTC.

On this clone: As the CDR3 is not closed by the conserved phenylalanine or tryptophan, this likely results from a read error. No DNA is shown, since the ends of the CDR3 on it are uncertain; the CDR3 is the one TCRdb lists. The chain has TRBV11-3 and TRBJ1-1; the table's D call, TRBD1, was not checked against the DNA. The CDR3 adds up to 17 amino acids, both ends counted. Germline CDR1 SGHNT, CDR2 YENEEA. CDR3 in amino acids: CASSSLIPNGQGPRPEV.

The chain uses TRBV27 and TRBJ2-3; no reliable D call. The V and J ends lost 5 bases and 2 bases respectively, with 17 bases between them. The CDR3 extends over 16 amino acids. Germline CDR1 and CDR2: MNHEY and SMNVEV (reference sequence). The CDR3 sequence: CASSQGGPSYTDTQYF. CDR3 nucleotides: TGTGCCAGCAGTCAAGGCGGCCCGTCCTACACAGATACGCAGTATTTT.

V is TRBV5-4 and J is TRBJ1-1; D is uncertain. Deletions cut 4 bases from V and 7 bases from J, with 11 bases between. Germline CDR1 reads SGHNT; CDR2 reads YYREEE (reference sequence). The CDR3 sequence is 12 residues long. As DNA, the CDR3 is TGTGCCAGCAGCCTTGACGGGGATGAAGCTTTCTTT. It yields the protein CASSLDGDEAFF.

The chain employs TRBV12-3 or TRBV12-4 and TRBJ1-5; TRBD1 aligns across 8 bases. V lost 5 bases to trimming and J lost 11 bases; unmatched junction nucleotides: 8. The CDR3 loop spans 13 amino acids. The CDR3 reads CASSVGQVRAQHF. For the CDR3, the DNA is TGTGCCAGCAGTGTGGGACAGGTCCGGGCCCAGCATTTT.

The chain has TRBV7-2 and TRBJ2-2; 9 bases agree with TRBD2. CDR3 length: 18 residues. Germline-derived CDR1 and CDR2 are SGHTA and FQGNSA. V was clipped by 1 base and J by 6 bases; unmatched bases: 12. The CDR3 nucleotides read TGTGCCAGCAGCTTAGTAGGCATTAGCGGGAGTTTGGCCGGGGAGCTGTTTTTT. Translation gives CASSLVGISGSLAGELFF.

V is TRBV7-2 and J is TRBJ1-2, with D unresolved. Trimming removed 1 base at V and 4 bases at J, with 7 bases between. Germline CDR1 is SGHTA and CDR2 is FQGNSA. This CDR3 has 13 amino acids. CDR3 DNA sequence: TGTGCCAGCAGCTTAGTCAATTTCTATGGCTACACCTTC. Translated: CASSLVNFYGYTF.

Only a few counts were recorded for this clone. The J gene is TRBJ1-6, the V gene TRBV6-5, with no clear D. Germline CDR1 and CDR2: MNHEY and SVGAGI. V gave up 0 bases and J gave up 13 bases, with 19 bases separating them. The CDR3 covers 16 residues. The CDR3 DNA reads TGTGCCAGCAGTTACTCTATGGGAACGGGATATCCGCCCCTCCACTTT. This translates into CASSYSMGTGYPPLHF.

Regarding this clone: Other DNA sequences from this sample encode an identical CDR3 as well. The chain couples TRBV14 to TRBJ1-2, with a weak D call TRBD1 (5 bases). This CDR3 region has 13 residues. Between the trimmed V and J ends, which lost 0 bases and 5 bases, there was a span of 7 bases. From germline, CDR1 is SGHDN and CDR2 FVKESK. The CDR3 here is CASSQDRAYGYTF. CDR3 bases: TGTGCCAGCAGCCAAGACAGGGCTTATGGCTACACCTTC.

This sequence joins TRBV5-4 and TRBJ2-5, with 12 nucleotides matching TRBD2. The CDR3 is 16 residues long. Losses at the gene ends were 3 bases for V and 5 bases for J; bases not matched to a gene: 8. Germline V CDR1 and CDR2: SGHNT, YYREEE (reference sequence). CDR3 residues: CASSSRTSGVGETQYF. The CDR3 nucleotides read TGTGCCAGCAGCTCCCGGACTAGCGGGGTGGGGGAGACCCAGTACTTC.

The chain couples TRBV4-3 to TRBJ1-6; maybe TRBD1 (5 bases). This CDR3 contains 15 residues. V shed 4 bases and J shed 10 bases, with 17 bases lying between them. The germline V gene encodes CDR1 LGHNA and CDR2 YSLEER. CDR3 bases: TGCGCCAGCAGCCGCTCGGGACCCGAGGGATCACCCCTCCACTTT. Amino acids: CASSRSGPEGSPLHF.

The chain employs TRBV28 and TRBJ2-7; 13 nucleotides align to TRBD2. Per germline, CDR1 MDHEN and CDR2 SYDVKM. V was clipped by 5 bases and J by 0 bases; unmatched bases: 13. CDR3 length: 19 amino acids. This CDR3 is CASSTQLLAGGLNSYEQYF. CDR3 in DNA: TGTGCCAGCAGTACACAATTACTAGCGGGAGGGCTAAACTCCTACGAGCAGTACTTC.

This clone was seen more than once but under ten times. The genes are TRBV6-1 and TRBJ1-1; 7 nucleotides match TRBD1. This CDR3 region has 11 residues. Germline trimming cut 1 base from V and 10 bases from J; bases unmatched to any gene: 0. In germline, CDR1 is MNHNS, CDR2 SASEGT. CDR3 DNA: TGTGCCAGCAGTGAAGACAGGGGAGCTTTCTTT. It translates to CASSEDRGAFF.

This chain links TRBV5-6 with TRBJ2-7; 8 bases align to TRBD1. Germline lookup yields CDR1 SGHDT and CDR2 YYEEEE. CDR3 length: 13 amino acids. The V and J ends lost 4 bases and 10 bases, in that order; junction bases with no gene match: 10. The CDR3 protein is CASSTQGVIRQYF. In DNA form, the CDR3 reads TGTGCCAGCAGCACACAGGGGGTAATAAGACAGTACTTC.

J is TRBJ1-3 and V is TRBV7-2; 7 positions match TRBD1. Germline CDR1 and CDR2: SGHTA and FQGNSA. The CDR3 runs to 15 residues. Losses at the gene ends were 5 bases for V and 4 bases for J; bases not matched to a gene: 8. CDR3 sequence reads: CASSNRDRKGNTIYF. DNA of the CDR3: TGTGCCAGCAGCAACAGGGACAGAAAGGGAAACACCATATATTTT.

The chain recombines TRBV18 with TRBJ1-2, with D possibly being TRBD1 (5 bases). Germline CDR1 KGHSH, CDR2 LQKENI. The V end lost 4 bases, the J end lost 0 bases, and 12 bases lay between the germline ends. The CDR3 is made up of 15 amino acids. CDR3 amino acids: CASSLSDTTNYGYTF. DNA of the CDR3: TGTGCCAGCTCACTGTCGGACACTACTAACTATGGCTACACCTTC.